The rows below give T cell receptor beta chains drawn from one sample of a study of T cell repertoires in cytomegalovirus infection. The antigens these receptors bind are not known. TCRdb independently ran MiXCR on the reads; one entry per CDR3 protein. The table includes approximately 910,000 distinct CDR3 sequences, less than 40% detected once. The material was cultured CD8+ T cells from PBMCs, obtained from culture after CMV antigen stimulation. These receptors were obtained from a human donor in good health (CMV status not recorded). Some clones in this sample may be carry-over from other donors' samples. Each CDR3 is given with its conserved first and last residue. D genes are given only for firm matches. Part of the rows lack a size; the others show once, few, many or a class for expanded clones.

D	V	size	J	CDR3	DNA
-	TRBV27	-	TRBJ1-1	CASSLIPLGRDDTEAFF	TGTGCCAGCAGTTTAATCCCCCTGGGCAGGGATGACACTGAAGCTTTCTTT
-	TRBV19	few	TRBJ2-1	CASKPSSSYNEQFF	TGTGCCAGTAAACCGTCCAGCTCCTACAATGAGCAGTTCTTC
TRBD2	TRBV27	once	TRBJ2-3	CASSGAGGPGDTQYF	TGTGCCAGCAGCGGGGCGGGGGGGCCCGGAGATACGCAGTATTTT
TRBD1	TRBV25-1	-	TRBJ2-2	CASSEWEGTGATGELFF	TGTGCCAGCAGTGAATGGGAGGGGACAGGGGCCACCGGGGAGCTGTTTTTT
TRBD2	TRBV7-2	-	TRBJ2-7	CASRGGGSHTYEQYF	TGTGCCAGCAGAGGCGGGGGGTCCCACACCTACGAGCAGTACTTC
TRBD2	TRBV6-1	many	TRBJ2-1	CASSPGTSGGDEQFF	TGTGCCAGCAGTCCCGGGACTAGCGGGGGCGATGAGCAGTTCTTC
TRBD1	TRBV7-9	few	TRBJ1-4	CASSAGGTGTTTNEKLFF	TGTGCCAGCAGCGCGGGTGGGACAGGGACAACCACTAATGAAAAACTGTTTTTT
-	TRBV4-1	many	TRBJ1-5	CASSPLGFSNQPQHF	TGCGCCAGCAGCCCGTTAGGTTTTAGCAATCAGCCCCAGCATTTT
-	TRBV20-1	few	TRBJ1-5	CSARDRGQGRNQPQHF	TGCAGTGCTAGAGATAGAGGGCAGGGCCGCAATCAGCCCCAGCATTTT
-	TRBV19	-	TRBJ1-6	CATSWAVAANSPLHF	TGTGCCACCTCTTGGGCAGTCGCGGCTAATTCACCCCTCCACTTT
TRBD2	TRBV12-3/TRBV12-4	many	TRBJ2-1	CASSLGSGAAYNEQFF	TGTGCCAGCAGTTTAGGTAGCGGGGCCGCCTACAATGAGCAGTTCTTC
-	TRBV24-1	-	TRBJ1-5	CATSDLKHPQPQHF	TGTGCCACCAGTGATTTAAAACACCCTCAGCCCCAGCATTTT
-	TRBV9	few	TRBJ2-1	CASSVARNEQFF	TGTGCCAGCAGCGTAGCTAGGAATGAGCAGTTCTTC
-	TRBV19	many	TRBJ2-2	CASRRTANTGELFF	TGTGCCAGTAGGAGGACAGCGAACACCGGGGAGCTGTTTTTT
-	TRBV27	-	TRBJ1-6	CASSWRGASYNSPLHF	TGTGCCAGCAGCTGGCGGGGGGCCTCCTATAATTCACCCCTCCACTTT
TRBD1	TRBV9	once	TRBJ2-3	CASSGGQGRPTDTQYF	TGTGCCAGCAGCGGGGGACAGGGTCGGCCCACAGATACGCAGTATTTT
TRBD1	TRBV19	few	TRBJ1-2	CATLTGVNGYTF	TGTGCCACCCTGACAGGGGTGAATGGCTACACCTTC
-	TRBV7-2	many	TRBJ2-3	CASSLAGTPPQYF	TGTGCCAGCAGCTTAGCTGGGACCCCACCCCAGTATTTT